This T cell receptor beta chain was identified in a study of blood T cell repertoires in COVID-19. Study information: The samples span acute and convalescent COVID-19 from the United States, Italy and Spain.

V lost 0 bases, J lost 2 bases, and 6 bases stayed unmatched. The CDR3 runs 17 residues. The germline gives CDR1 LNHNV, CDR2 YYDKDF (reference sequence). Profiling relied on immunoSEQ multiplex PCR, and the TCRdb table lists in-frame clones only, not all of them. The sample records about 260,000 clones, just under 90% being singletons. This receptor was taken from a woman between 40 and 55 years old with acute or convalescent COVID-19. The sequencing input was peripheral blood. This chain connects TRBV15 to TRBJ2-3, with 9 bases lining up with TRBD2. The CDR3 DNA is TGTGCCACCAGCAGAGATTTGGCTAGCGGGGCCACAGATACGCAGTATTTT. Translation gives CATSRDLASGATDTQYF.